A selection of T cell receptor beta chains follows, all from one sample in a study of CD8+ T cells in alopecia areata. Sequencing used immunoSEQ multiplex PCR; TCRdb keeps in-frame clones, though not all of them. The sample shows 180,000 or so clones, 50% to 75% of them seen only once. The starting material was CD4+ T cells sorted from blood, obtained at approximately week 60, from a patient treated with tofacitinib. The receptors originated from a human donor with alopecia areata. The CDR3 runs from the conserved cysteine through the conserved F or W. The D gene is left open where the match is weak.

J: TRBJ1-1; D: NA; V: TRBV29-1; DNA: TGCAGCGCCAGAGTAGACACTGAAGCTTTCTTT; CDR3: CSARVDTEAFF
J: TRBJ1-2; D: TRBD1; V: TRBV18; DNA: TGTGCCAGCTCAAAAAGAGGACAGGACTATTATGGCTACACCTTC; CDR3: CASSKRGQDYYGYTF
J: TRBJ1-1; D: TRBD1; V: TRBV7-6; DNA: TGTGCCAGCAGCCCGCGACAGGGGGCGCTTACTGAAGCTTTCTTT; CDR3: CASSPRQGALTEAFF
J: TRBJ2-1; D: NA; V: TRBV4-1; DNA: TGCGCCAGCAGCCAAGATTATGGGGGAGGTGAGCAGTTCTTC; CDR3: CASSQDYGGGEQFF
J: TRBJ2-5; D: NA; V: TRBV7-2; DNA: TGTGCCAGCAGCTCTGACAGGTTAGCGGAGACCCAGTACTTC; CDR3: CASSSDRLAETQYF
J: TRBJ2-7; D: NA; V: TRBV2; DNA: TGTGCCAGCAGATTGACAGGCTCCTACGAGCAGTACTTC; CDR3: CASRLTGSYEQYF
J: TRBJ2-1; D: NA; V: TRBV30; DNA: TGTGCCTGGAGTGGGGCCCTCAATGAGCAGTTCTTC; CDR3: CAWSGALNEQFF
J: TRBJ2-1; D: NA; V: TRBV30; DNA: TGTGCCTGGAGGGCCTTCGGTGGCAGGGACAACAATGAGCAGTTCTTC; CDR3: CAWRAFGGRDNNEQFF
J: TRBJ1-3; D: NA; V: TRBV29-1; DNA: TGCAGCGTTGAAGATCCGGGGGCTGGAAACACCATATATTTT; CDR3: CSVEDPGAGNTIYF
J: TRBJ1-4; D: NA; V: TRBV10-3; DNA: TGTGCCATCAGTGAGAGGGATGGGGAAAAACTGTTTTTT; CDR3: CAISERDGEKLFF